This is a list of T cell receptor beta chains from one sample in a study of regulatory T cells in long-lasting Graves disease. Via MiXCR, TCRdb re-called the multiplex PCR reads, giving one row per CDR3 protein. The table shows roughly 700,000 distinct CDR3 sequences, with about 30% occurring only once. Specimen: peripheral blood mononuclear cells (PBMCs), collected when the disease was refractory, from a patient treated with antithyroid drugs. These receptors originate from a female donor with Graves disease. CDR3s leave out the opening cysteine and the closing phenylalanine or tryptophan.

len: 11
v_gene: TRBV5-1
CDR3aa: ASRDRDNSPLH

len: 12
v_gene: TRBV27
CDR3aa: ASSFAALTGPLH

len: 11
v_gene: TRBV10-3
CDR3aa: AISDRGAYEQY

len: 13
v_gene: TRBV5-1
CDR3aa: ASSRRDGVDSPLH

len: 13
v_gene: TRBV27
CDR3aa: ASSSGRGLMEGYT

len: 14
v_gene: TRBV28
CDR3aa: ASSSPDRTLNYGYT

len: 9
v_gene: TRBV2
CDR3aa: ASSDNQPQH

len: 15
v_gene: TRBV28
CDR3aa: ASSLTPRWQMNTEAF

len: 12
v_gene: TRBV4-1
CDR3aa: ASSQVTMNTEAF

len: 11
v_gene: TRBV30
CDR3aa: AWSGDKGTEAF

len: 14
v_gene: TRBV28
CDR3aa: ASSLWGQVLDSEAF

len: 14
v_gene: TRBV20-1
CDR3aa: SATEPWGIMNTEAF

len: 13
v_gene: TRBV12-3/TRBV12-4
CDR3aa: ASTRSDRGYYEQY

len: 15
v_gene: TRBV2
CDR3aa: ASSEALPADLSYEQY

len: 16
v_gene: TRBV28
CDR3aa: ASSSPSGLALFGEKLF

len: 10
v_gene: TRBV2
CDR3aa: ASSQPFYEQY

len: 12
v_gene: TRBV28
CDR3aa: ASRSRDSQETQY

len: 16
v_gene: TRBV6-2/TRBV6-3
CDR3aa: ASSYPLHSDRDWETQY

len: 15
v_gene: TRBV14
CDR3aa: ASSQLGRSDYNSPLH

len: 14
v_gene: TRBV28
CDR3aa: ASSSPFSGTPYEQY

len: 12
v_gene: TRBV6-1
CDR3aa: ASSEQGGDQPQH

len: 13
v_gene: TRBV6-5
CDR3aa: ASSYSAGMDSPLH

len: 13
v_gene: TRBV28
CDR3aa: ASSLGPNYNQPQH

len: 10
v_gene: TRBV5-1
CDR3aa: ASSKIDYGYT

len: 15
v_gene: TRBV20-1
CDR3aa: SARVVGGEGGLYEQY

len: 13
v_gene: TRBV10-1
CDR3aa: ASSESGLARNEQF

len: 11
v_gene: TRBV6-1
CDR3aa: ASSRDSSTEAF

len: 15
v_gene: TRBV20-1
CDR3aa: SATIPLPGLSAGEQY

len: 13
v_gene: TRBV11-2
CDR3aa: ASSFYRGRLNGYT

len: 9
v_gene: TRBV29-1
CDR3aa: SVAIRETQY

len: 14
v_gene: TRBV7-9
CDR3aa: VSSLGLGGIYYEQY

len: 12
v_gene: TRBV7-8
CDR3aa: ASSLAGGFTEAF

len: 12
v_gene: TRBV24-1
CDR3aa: ATSGPLSNQPQH

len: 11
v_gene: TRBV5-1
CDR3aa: ASSLAALYGYT

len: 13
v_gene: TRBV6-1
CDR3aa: ASTPGQGAGYVYT

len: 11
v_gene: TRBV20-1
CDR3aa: SARGQGHSPLH

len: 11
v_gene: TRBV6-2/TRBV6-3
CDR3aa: ASSYSNSDGYT

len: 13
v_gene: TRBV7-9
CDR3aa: ASRDPITNTGELF

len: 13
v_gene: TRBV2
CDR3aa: ASSERTGPGNTIY

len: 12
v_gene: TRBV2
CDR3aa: ASKSLHSTDTQY

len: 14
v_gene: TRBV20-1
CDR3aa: SAALAGMDFQETQY

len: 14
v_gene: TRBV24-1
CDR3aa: ATSEGQGAGNQPQH

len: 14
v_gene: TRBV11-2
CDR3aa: ASSLATGDPFYEQY